These T cell receptor beta chains were read from a single sample in a study of T-cell memory formation after mild COVID-19. TCRdb processed the 5' RACE reads anew with MiXCR; each CDR3 protein has one entry. The repertoire includes 470,000 or so distinct CDR3 sequences, roughly 18% of them detected once, and 10% to 15% sits in the top ten. The sequenced material came from PBMCs or a T cell subset sorted from them (not recorded which). The source is an adult woman who had mild COVID-19 (a few samples of this study predate the infection). Cell type and time point are not known. Both conserved end residues are part of each CDR3. Fields, in order: J gene, clone size, V gene, D gene, CDR3 DNA, CDR3 protein. The D gene is left open where the match is weak. Only part of the rows carry a size: once, few, many, or a class if the clone is expanded.

>TRBJ2-7|many|TRBV5-5|TRBD1
TGTGCCAGCAGCTGGGACAGGGGGTACGAGCAGTACTTC
CASSWDRGYEQYF
>TRBJ1-1|-|TRBV7-3|-
TGTGCCAGCAGCCCAACCGGGCCCCGGGGCCGATATGAAGCTTTCTTT
CASSPTGPRGRYEAFF
>TRBJ2-1|-|TRBV5-1|TRBD1
TGCGCCAGCAGCCGGGACAGGGCCCATCTGAATGAGCAGTTCTTC
CASSRDRAHLNEQFF
>TRBJ2-7|many|TRBV5-1|-
TGCGCCAGCAGCTCCGGAACAGGCCTCAACGAGCAGTACTTC
CASSSGTGLNEQYF
>TRBJ2-7|-|TRBV19|TRBD2
TGTGCCAGTAGTGTAACTAGCGGGGGTTCCTACGAGCAGTACTTC
CASSVTSGGSYEQYF
>TRBJ2-3|-|TRBV20-1|TRBD2
TGCAGTGCTAGAGATTTCGCGGGGGACACAGATACGCAGTATTTT
CSARDFAGDTDTQYF
>TRBJ2-7|-|TRBV7-2|-
TGTGCCAGCAGCTCACCTCTCTCCTACGAGCAGTACTTC
CASSSPLSYEQYF
>TRBJ1-4|-|TRBV7-8|-
TGTGCCAGCAGCTCGACTTTTGCTTGGGGAAAACTGTTTTTT
CASSSTFAWGKLFF
>TRBJ2-5|-|TRBV24-1|-
TGTGCCACCAGTCTTCCCAGGGGTGGTCAAGAGACCCAGTACTTC
CATSLPRGGQETQYF
>TRBJ1-5|few|TRBV5-1|-
TGCGCCAGCAAAGGGGATGGCAATCAGCCCCAGCATTTT
CASKGDGNQPQHF